Sequencing of this T cell receptor beta chain was carried out in a study of cytomegalovirus exposure and HLA in healthy donors. Overall study context: The study's early data release held tens of millions of unique TCRs from HLA-typed donors. General study results and limits: The availability of immune exposure information extended only to CMV serostatus.

This clone was found a few times. The antigen is undetermined. The germline gene is not matched at one end of the junction; a read error may be the cause. 13 Jbeta primers and 60 Vbeta primers were used for the PCR. Sequencing was performed with immunoSEQ multiplex PCR; in TCRdb, only in-frame clones are kept and a portion is missing. This repertoire shows approximately 180,000 clones, 77% found once; its top ten account for more than 3%. Germline lookup yields CDR1 SNHLY and CDR2 FYNNEI. This CDR3 comprises 17 residues. The sequenced material came from PBMCs. The sequence was collected from a woman aged 55-70 years in good health and CMV-seropositive. This chain links TRBV2 with TRBJ2-6, with 8 bases fitting TRBD2. The CDR3 DNA sequence: TGTGCCGGGGGGACGGGCCGGGAGGGCTCTGGGGCCAACGGCCTGACTTTC. Amino acids: CAGGTGREGSGANGLTF.